This T cell receptor (beta chain) was sequenced during a study of T cell repertoires in cytomegalovirus infection. Study summary: CMV infection plus the matching HLA type was flagged by public TCR beta signatures. Study results and caveats: HLA-C-restricted TCR beta clonotypes specific for CMV led the ex vivo response. CMV carriers with the relevant HLA were identified by cumulative public TCR beta family frequency.

For this clonotype: Its matching antigen is unknown.

Each CDR3 protein gets one entry after TCRdb re-called the reads with MiXCR. The sample records approximately 990,000 distinct CDR3 sequences, around 31% being singletons. The CDR3 is 15 residues long. Germline-derived CDR1 and CDR2 are MNHEY and SVGEGT. V lost 5 bases, J lost 4 bases, and 8 bases stayed unmatched. This receptor was obtained from a human donor in good health (CMV status not recorded). Some clones in this sample may be carry-over from other donors' samples. The chain combines TRBV6-2 or TRBV6-3 with TRBJ1-5; 7 nucleotides line up with TRBD1. The source material was cultured CD8+ T cells from PBMCs, sampled from culture after CMV antigen stimulation. The CDR3: CASSAGDSRNQPQHF. The CDR3 bases are TGTGCCAGCAGTGCCGGGGACAGCCGAAATCAGCCCCAGCATTTT.